This paragraph reports one T cell receptor (beta chain). Its target is unknown. Measured with immunoSEQ multiplex PCR; TCRdb has only the in-frame clones, and not every one. Among approximately 40,000 clones, roughly 80% were seen once, and the ten largest hold 22%. In germline, CDR1 is MNHEY, CDR2 SVGAGI. V was pared by 5 bases and J by 5 bases, with 12 bases between. This CDR3 has 13 residues. This sample was included in a study of PD-1 blockade in mismatch repair-deficient tumors. Study-wide background: Patients had approximately 12 mismatch repair-deficient cancer types and were previously treated and progressing.

Findings of the study overall: After pembrolizumab, tumor-resident clones rose rapidly, then generally contracted before radiologic responses.

All patients were mismatch repair deficient, assessed by either PCR or immunohistochemistry. TCR sequencing covered a few patients who responded to pembrolizumab. V usage is TRBV6-5 and J usage is TRBJ1-2; D possibly corresponds to TRBD1 (6 bases). The origin of this receptor is an adult with mismatch repair-deficient cancer. The sequencing here drew on peripheral blood, taken 4 weeks after starting pembrolizumab. The DNA of the CDR3 is TGTGCCAGCAGTCCACGGACAGCGTATGGCTACACCTTC. Translating it yields CASSPRTAYGYTF.